The clone carrying this T cell receptor beta chain has just one count. The antigen is not known. Per germline, CDR1 MNHEY and CDR2 SVGAGI. Unmatched junction bases numbered 5, after V lost 6 bases and J lost 14 bases. There are 11 residues in the CDR3. CD45RA+ naive and CD45RA-negative memory subsets were separated from CD4+ cells. The data stem from a study of shared clonotypes between healthy human individuals. Study-wide results and limits: Shared clonotypes across all four donors exceeded non-shared ones in generation probability.

The run depth of the assay was deep. Assay used: immunoSEQ multiplex PCR; TCRdb lists only in-frame clones, some missing. The table lists 2 million to 2.5 million clones, roughly 93% of them singletons. The chain uses TRBV6-5 and TRBJ2-1, with TRBD1 matching 9 bases. Material: naive CD4+ T cells from PBMCs. As for subset: CD45RA+ positively selected. This clonotype was sampled from a young man in good health. Some clones in this sample may be carry-over from other donors' samples. Written as DNA, the CDR3 is TGTGCCAGCAGACGGACAGGGGAGGAGTTCTTC. Translating gives CASRRTGEEFF.